Sequencing of this TCR beta chain was carried out in a study of OX40 agonist ivuxolimab in advanced cancers. Overall study: The patients received ivuxolimab by intravenous route every 2 weeks at 0.01 to 10 mg/kg. General study findings and limits: Specificity for antigen went undetermined in the expanded peripheral T cells. Several nonresponders also turned out to have low normalized T-cell clonal expansion.

V was shortened by 6 bases and J by 6 bases, with 14 bases between the two germline ends. Per germline, CDR1 MNHEY and CDR2 SVGAGI. This CDR3 is built from 14 residues. Profiling relied on immunoSEQ multiplex PCR, and the TCRdb table lists in-frame clones only, not all of them. The table has about 99,000 clones, approximately 95% seen once. Turning to this clone: What it binds is not known.

This receptor was identified in an adult with an advanced solid tumor such as melanoma, head and neck, liver or kidney cancer. This chain links TRBV6-5 with TRBJ2-2, with D unclear. The sequencing used CD4+ or CD8+ T cells sorted from blood, collected in a trial of the OX40 agonist ivuxolimab. The CDR3 loop reads CASSSPLGPGELFF. The DNA of the CDR3 is TGTGCCAGCAGCTCACCCCTAGGTCCCGGGGAGCTGTTTTTT.